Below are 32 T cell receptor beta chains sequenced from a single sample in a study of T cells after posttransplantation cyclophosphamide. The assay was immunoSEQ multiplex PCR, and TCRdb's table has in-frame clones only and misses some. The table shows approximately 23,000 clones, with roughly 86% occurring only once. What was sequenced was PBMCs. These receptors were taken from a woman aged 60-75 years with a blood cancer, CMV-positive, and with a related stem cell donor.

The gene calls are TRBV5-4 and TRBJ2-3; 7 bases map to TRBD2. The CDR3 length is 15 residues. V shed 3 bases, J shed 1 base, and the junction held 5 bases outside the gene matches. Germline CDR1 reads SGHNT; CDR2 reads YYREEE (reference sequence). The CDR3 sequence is CASSSRLAGTDTQYF. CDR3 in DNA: TGTGCCAGCAGCTCCCGACTAGCCGGCACAGATACGCAGTATTTT.

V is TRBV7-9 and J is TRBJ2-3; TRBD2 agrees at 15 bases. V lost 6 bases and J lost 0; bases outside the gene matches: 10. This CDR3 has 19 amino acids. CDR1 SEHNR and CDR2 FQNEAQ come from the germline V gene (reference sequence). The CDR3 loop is CASSSPGLAGGKSTDTQYF. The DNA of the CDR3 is TGTGCCAGCAGTTCCCCGGGACTAGCGGGAGGAAAAAGCACAGATACGCAGTATTTT.

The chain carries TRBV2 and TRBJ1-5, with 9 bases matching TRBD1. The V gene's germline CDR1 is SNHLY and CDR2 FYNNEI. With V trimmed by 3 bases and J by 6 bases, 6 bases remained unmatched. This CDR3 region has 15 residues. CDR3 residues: CASSDQTGGFQPQHF. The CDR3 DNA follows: TGTGCCAGCAGTGACCAGACAGGGGGGTTTCAGCCCCAGCATTTT.

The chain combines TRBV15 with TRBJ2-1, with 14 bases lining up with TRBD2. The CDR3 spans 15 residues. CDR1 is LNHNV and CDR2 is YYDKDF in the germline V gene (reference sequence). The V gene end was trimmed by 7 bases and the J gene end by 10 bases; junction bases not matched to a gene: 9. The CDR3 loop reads CATTEGTSGRGEQFF. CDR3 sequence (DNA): TGTGCCACCACCGAGGGGACTAGCGGGAGAGGAGAGCAGTTCTTC. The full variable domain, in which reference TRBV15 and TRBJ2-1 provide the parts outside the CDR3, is DAMVIQNPRYQVTQFGKPVTLSCSQTLNHNVMYWYQQKSSQAPKLLFHYYDKDFNNEADTPDNFQSRRPNTSFCFLDIRSPGLGDTAMYLCATTEGTSGRGEQFFGPGTRLTVL.

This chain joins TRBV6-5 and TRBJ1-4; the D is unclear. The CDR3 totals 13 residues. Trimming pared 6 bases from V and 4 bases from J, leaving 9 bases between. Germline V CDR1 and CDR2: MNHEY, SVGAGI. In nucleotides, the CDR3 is TGTGCCAGCAGAAGGAGCCATAATGAAAAACTGTTTTTT. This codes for CASRRSHNEKLFF.

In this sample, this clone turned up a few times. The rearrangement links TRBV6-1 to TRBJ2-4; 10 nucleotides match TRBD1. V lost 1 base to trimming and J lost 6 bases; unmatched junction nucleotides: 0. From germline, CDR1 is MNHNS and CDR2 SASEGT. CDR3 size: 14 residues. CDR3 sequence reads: CASSEGTGGNIQYF. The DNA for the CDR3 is TGTGCCAGCAGTGAAGGGACAGGGGGAAACATTCAGTACTTC.

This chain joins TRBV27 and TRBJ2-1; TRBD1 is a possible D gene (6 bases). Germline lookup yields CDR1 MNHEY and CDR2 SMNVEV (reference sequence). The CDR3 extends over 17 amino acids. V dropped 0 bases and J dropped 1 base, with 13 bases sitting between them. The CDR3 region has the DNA TGTGCCAGCAGTTTATCTTCCTTCAGGGGATCCTACAATGAGCAGTTCTTC. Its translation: CASSLSSFRGSYNEQFF.

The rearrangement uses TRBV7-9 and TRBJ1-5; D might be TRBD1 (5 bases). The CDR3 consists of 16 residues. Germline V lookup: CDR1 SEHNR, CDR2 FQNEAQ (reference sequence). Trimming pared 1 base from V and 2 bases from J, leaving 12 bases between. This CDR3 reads CASSLGRGTGNQPQHF. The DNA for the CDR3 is TGTGCCAGCAGCTTAGGGCGGGGGACTGGCAATCAGCCCCAGCATTTT.

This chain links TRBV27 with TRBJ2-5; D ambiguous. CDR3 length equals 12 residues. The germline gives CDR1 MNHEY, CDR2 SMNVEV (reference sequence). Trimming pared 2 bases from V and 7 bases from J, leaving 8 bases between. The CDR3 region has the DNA TGTGCCAGCAGTTTAGAGTGTAGGACCCAGTACTTC. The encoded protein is CASSLECRTQYF.

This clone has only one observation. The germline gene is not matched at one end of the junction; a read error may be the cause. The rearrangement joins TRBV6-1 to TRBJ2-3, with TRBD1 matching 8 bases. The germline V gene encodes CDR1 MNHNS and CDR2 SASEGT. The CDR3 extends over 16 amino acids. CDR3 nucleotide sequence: TGTGCCAGCAGTGCTGCCGGACAGGGATGGAGGGGACGGTTGAATTTT. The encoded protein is CASSAAGQGWRGRLNF.

CDR3 nucleotide sequence: TGCAGCGTTTCTTCGGGGACTAACTCCTACGAGCAGTACTTC. Translated, it gives CSVSSGTNSYEQYF. The chain carries TRBV29-1 and TRBJ2-7; 7 bases agree with TRBD2. Trimming took 5 bases from V and 0 from J; bases not matched to a gene: 7. The CDR3 length is 14 residues. Germline-derived CDR1 and CDR2 are SQVTM and ANQGSEA.

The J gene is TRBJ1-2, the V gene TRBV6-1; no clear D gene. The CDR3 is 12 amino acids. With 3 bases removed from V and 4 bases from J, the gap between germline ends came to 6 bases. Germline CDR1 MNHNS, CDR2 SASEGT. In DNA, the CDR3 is TGTGCCAGCAGTGAGCGAGTCTATGGCTACACCTTC. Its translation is CASSERVYGYTF.

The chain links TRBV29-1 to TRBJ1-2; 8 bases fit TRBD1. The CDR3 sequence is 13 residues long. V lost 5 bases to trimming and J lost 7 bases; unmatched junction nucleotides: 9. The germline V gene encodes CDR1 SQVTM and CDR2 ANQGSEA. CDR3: CSVSKTGAVGYTF. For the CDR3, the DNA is TGCAGCGTTTCAAAGACAGGGGCGGTTGGCTACACCTTC.

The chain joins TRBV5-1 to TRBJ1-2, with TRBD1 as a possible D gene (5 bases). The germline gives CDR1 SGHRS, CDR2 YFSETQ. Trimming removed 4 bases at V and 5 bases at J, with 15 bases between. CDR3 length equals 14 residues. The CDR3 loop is CASSPQGGAYGYTF. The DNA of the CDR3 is TGCGCCAGCAGCCCCCAGGGAGGGGCATATGGCTACACCTTC.

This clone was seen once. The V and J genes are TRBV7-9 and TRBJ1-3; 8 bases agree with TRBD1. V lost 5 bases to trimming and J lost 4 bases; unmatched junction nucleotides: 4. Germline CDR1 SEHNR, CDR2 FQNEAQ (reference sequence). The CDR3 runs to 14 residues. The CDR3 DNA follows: TGTGCCAGCAGCCCGACAGGGGCCGGAAACACCATATATTTT. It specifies CASSPTGAGNTIYF.

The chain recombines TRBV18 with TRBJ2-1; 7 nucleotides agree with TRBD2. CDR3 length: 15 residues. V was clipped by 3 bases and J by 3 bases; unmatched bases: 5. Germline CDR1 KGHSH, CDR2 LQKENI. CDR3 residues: CASSPSLADYNEQFF. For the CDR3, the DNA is TGTGCCAGCTCACCCTCTCTAGCGGACTACAATGAGCAGTTCTTC.

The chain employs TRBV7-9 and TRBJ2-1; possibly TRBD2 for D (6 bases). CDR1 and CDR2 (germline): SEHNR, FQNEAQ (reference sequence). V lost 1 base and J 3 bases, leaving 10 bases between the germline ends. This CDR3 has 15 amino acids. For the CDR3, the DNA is TGTGCCAGCAGCTTAGACGGGAGCTACTACAATGAGCAGTTCTTC. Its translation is CASSLDGSYYNEQFF.

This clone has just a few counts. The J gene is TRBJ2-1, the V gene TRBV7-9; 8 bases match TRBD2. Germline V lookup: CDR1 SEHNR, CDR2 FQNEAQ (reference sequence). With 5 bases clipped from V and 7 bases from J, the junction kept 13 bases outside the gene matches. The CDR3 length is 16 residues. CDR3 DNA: TGTGCCAGCAGCAGCTGGGGCCTAGCGGGCTCTAATGAGCAGTTCTTC. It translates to CASSSWGLAGSNEQFF.

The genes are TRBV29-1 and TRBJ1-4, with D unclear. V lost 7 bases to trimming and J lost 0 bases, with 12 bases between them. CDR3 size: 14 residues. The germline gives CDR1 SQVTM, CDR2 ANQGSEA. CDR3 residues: CSALPGSTNEKLFF. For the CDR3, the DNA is TGCAGCGCATTACCCGGGTCAACTAATGAAAAACTGTTTTTT.

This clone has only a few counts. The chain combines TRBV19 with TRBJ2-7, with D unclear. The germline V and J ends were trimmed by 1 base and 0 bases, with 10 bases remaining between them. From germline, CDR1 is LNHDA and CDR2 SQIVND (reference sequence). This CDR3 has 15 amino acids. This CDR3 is CASSIGAAYSYEQYF. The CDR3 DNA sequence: TGTGCCAGTAGTATAGGGGCAGCTTACTCCTACGAGCAGTACTTC.

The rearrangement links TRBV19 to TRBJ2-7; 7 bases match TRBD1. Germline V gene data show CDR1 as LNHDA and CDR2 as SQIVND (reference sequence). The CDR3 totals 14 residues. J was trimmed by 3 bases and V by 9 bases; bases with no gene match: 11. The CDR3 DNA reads TGTGCCAGCAATAGAGGGACAGAGATCTACGAGCAGTACTTC. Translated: CASNRGTEIYEQYF.

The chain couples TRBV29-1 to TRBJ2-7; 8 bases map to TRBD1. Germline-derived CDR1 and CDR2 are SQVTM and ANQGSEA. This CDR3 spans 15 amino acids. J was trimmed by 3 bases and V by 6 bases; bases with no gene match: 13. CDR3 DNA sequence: TGCAGCGTCCGCCTTTTGGCAGGGGGCGGCTACGAGCAGTACTTC. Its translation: CSVRLLAGGGYEQYF.

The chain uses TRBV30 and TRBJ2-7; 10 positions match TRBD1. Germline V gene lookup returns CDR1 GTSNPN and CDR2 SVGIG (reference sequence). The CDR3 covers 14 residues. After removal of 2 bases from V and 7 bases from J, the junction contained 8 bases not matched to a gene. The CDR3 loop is CAWSKRQGAREQYF. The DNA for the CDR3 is TGTGCCTGGAGTAAAAGACAGGGGGCTAGGGAGCAGTACTTC.

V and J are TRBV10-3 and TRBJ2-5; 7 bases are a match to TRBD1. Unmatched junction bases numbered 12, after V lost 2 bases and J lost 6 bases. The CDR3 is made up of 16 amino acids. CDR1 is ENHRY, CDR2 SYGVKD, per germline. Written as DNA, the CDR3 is TGTGCCATCAGTGAGGCCCTCGACAGGGACGATAAGACCCAGTACTTC. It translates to CAISEALDRDDKTQYF.

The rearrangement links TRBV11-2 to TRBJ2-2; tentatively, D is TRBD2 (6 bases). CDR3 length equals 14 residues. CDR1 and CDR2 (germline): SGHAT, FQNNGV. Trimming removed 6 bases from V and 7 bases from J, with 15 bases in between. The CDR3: CASSSRLEGGELFF. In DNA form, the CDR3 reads TGTGCCAGCAGTTCCCGACTAGAGGGCGGGGAGCTGTTTTTT.

The CDR3 bases are TGTGCCAGCAGCGTAGCCGGGGTGTCTAACTATGGCTACACCTTC. Translating it yields CASSVAGVSNYGYTF. The chain is built from TRBV9 and TRBJ1-2; D uncertain. The CDR3 length is 15 residues. Per germline, CDR1 SGDLS and CDR2 YYNGEE. The germline V and J ends were trimmed by 0 bases and 0 bases, with 9 bases remaining between them.

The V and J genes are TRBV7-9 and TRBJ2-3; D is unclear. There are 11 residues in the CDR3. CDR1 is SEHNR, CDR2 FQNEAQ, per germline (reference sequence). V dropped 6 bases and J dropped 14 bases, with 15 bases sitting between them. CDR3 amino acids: CASRFVGRLYF. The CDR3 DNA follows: TGTGCCAGCAGATTCGTAGGCAGGCTGTATTTT.

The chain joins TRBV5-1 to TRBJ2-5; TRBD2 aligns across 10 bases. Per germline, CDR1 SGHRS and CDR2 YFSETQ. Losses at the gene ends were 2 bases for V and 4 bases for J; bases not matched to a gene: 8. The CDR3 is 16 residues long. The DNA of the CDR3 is TGCGCCAGCAGCTTTGGTCTAGCGGGAGTTAGAGAGACCCAGTACTTC. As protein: CASSFGLAGVRETQYF.

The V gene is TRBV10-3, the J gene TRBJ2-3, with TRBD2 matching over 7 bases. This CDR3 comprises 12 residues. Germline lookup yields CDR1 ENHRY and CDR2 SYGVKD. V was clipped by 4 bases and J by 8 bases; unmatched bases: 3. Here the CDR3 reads CAISGGGATQYF. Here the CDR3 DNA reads TGTGCCATCAGTGGGGGGGGAGCTACGCAGTATTTT.

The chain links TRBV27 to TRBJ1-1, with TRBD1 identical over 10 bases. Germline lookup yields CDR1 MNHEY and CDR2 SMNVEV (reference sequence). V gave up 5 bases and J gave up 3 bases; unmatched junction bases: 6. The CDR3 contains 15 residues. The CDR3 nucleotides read TGTGCCAGCAGTACGTGGACAGGGGGGGACACTGAAGCTTTCTTT. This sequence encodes CASSTWTGGDTEAFF.

The DNA of the CDR3 is TGCGCCAGCAAGGCTAGCGTTGACAATGAGCAGTTCTTC. It encodes CASKASVDNEQFF. The rearrangement joins TRBV5-1 to TRBJ2-1; a weak D match, TRBD2 (6 bases). This CDR3 region has 13 residues. The germline gives CDR1 SGHRS, CDR2 YFSETQ. V was cut by 6 bases and J by 5 bases, with 12 bases left in between.

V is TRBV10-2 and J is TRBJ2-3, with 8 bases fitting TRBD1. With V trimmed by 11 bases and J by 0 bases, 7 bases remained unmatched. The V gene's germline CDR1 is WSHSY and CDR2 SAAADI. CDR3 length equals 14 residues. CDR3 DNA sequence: TGCGCCTCTATCCGGGACAGGAGCACAGATACGCAGTATTTT. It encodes CASIRDRSTDTQYF.